The clone carrying this TCR beta chain occurred once. Antigen unknown. Produced via immunoSEQ multiplex PCR; TCRdb's table is partial and in-frame only. The data hold a few hundred thousand clones, with approximately 87% observed a single time. This entry belongs to a study of Ad26.COV2.S vaccination and SARS-CoV-2 variants. Study-wide background: Donor was assigned to the Ad26.COV2.S arm of trial COV1001. Doses of Ad26.COV2.S were injected into muscle once or twice, 56 days apart. Study-wide findings and caveats: Total T cell responses were possibly underestimated by TCR breadth and depth analyses. It was found that vaccine and placebo recipients had similar non-spike TCR breadth.

Noted treatment: over 15 received Ad26.COV2.S at low or high dose, single or two shots; about 5 received placebo; per-sample allocation not given. On day 63 after the first injection, vaccine and placebo recipients gave samples. The source was peripheral blood, collected in a trial of Ad26.COV2.S vaccine versus placebo. The sequence was collected from a person between 18 and 65 years old who received the Ad26.COV2.S COVID-19 vaccine or a placebo.

The CDR3 DNA sequence: TGTGCCAGCAGCCGACAGGGGTTTACAGATACGCAGTATTTT. This sequence encodes CASSRQGFTDTQYF. V gene TRBV7-9 combines with J gene TRBJ2-3, with 8 bases lining up with TRBD1. CDR3 size: 14 residues. Germline CDR1 and CDR2: SEHNR and FQNEAQ (reference sequence). V shed 5 bases and J 3 bases; nucleotides not matched to a gene: 4.